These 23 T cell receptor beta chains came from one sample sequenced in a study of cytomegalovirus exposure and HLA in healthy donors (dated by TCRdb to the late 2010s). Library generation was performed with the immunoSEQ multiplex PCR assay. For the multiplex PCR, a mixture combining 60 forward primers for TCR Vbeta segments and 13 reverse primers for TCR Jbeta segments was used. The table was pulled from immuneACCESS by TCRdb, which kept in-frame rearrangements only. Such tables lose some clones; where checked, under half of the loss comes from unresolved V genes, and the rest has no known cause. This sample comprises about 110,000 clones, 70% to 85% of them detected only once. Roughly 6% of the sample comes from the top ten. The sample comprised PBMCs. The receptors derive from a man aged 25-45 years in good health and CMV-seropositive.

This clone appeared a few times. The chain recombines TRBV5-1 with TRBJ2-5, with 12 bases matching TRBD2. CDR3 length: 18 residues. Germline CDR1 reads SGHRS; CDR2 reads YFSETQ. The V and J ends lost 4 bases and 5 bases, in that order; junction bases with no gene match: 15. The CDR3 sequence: CASSDWGKGLAGMETQYF. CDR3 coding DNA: TGCGCCAGCAGCGATTGGGGCAAAGGACTAGCGGGGATGGAGACCCAGTACTTC.

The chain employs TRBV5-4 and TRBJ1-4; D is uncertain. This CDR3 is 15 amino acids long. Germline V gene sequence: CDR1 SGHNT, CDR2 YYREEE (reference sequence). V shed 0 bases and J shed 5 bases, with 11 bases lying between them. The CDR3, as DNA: TGTGCCAGCAGCTTGGCGGGGTCTAAAAATGAAAAACTGTTTTTT. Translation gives CASSLAGSKNEKLFF.

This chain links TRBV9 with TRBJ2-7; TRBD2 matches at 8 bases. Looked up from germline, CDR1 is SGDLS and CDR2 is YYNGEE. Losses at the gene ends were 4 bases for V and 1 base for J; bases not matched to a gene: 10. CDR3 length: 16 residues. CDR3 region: CASSPQAGTRSYEQYF. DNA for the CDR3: TGTGCCAGCAGCCCCCAAGCCGGGACTAGATCCTACGAGCAGTACTTC.

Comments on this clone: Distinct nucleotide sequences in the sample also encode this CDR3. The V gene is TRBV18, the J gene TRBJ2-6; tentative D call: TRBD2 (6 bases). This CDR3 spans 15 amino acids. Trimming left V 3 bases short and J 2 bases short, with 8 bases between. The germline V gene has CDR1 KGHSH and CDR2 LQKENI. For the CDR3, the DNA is TGTGCCAGCTCACCGGGAGGAGCTGGGGCCAACGTCCTGACTTTC. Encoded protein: CASSPGGAGANVLTF.

The CDR3 sequence is CASSIEAGNYGYTF. The CDR3 bases are TGTGCCAGTAGTATCGAGGCCGGGAACTATGGCTACACCTTC. The V call is TRBV19, the J call TRBJ1-2; D call uncertain. The CDR3 consists of 14 residues. From germline, CDR1 is LNHDA and CDR2 SQIVND (reference sequence). V gave up 3 bases and J gave up 2 bases, with 10 bases separating them.

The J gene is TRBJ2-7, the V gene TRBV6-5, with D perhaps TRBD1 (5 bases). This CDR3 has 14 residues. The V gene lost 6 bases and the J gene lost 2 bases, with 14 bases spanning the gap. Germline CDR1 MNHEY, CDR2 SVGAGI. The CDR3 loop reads CASRRQGGTYEQYF. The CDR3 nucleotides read TGTGCCAGCAGACGTCAGGGTGGTACCTACGAGCAGTACTTC.

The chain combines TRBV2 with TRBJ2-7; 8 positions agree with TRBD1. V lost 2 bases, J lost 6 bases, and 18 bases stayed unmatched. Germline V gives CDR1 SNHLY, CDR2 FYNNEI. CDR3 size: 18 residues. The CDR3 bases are TGTGCCAGCAGTGAATTTAGGCAGGGGGCGCATTATTCAACCGAGCAGTACTTC. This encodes CASSEFRQGAHYSTEQYF.

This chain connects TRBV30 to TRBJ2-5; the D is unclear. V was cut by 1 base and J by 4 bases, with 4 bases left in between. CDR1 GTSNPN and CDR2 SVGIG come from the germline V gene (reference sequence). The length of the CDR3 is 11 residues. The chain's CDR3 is CAWSGGETQYF. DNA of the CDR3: TGTGCCTGGAGTGGCGGAGAGACCCAGTACTTC.

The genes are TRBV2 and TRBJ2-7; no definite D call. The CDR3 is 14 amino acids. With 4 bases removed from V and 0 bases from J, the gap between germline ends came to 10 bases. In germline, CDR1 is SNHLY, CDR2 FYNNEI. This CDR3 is CASSGPASSYEQYF. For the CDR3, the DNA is TGTGCCAGCAGTGGGCCAGCGAGCTCCTACGAGCAGTACTTC.

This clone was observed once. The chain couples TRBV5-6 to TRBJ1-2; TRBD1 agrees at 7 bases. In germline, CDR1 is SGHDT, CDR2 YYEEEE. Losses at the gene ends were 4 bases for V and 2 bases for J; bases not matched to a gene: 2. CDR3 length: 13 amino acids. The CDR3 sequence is CASSPGQNYGYTF. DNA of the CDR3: TGTGCCAGCAGCCCGGGACAGAACTATGGCTACACCTTC.

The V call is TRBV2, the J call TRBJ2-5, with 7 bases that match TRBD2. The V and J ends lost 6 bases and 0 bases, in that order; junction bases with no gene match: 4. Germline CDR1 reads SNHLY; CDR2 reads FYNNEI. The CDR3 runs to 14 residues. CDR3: CASRELANQETQYF. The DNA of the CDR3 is TGTGCCAGCAGAGAACTAGCGAACCAAGAGACCCAGTACTTC. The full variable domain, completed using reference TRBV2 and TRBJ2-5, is EPEVTQTPSHQVTQMGQEVILRCVPISNHLYFYWYRQILGQKVEFLVSFYNNEISEKSEIFDDQFSVERPDGSNFTLKIRSTKLEDSAMYFCASRELANQETQYFGPGTRLLVL.

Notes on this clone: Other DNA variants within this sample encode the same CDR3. The CDR3 is CASRKLRDRGPTNYGYTF. The CDR3, as DNA: TGTGCCAGCAGGAAATTGAGGGACAGGGGACCGACTAACTATGGCTACACCTTC. The V and J genes are TRBV2 and TRBJ1-2; 10 positions match TRBD1. V lost 6 bases and J lost 0; bases outside the gene matches: 13. The CDR3 length is 18 residues. From germline, CDR1 is SNHLY and CDR2 FYNNEI.

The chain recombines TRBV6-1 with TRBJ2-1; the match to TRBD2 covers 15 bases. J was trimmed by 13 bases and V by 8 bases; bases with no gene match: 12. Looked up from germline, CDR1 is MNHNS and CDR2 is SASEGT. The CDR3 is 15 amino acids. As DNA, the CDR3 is TGTGCCAGCGGCCAGGGACTAGCGGGGGGACGGTATCAGTTCTTC. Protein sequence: CASGQGLAGGRYQFF.

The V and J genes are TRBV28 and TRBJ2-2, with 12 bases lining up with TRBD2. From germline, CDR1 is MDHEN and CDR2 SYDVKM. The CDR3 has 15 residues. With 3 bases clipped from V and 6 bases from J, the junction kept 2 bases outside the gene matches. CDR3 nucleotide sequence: TGTGCCAGCAGTTTGGCTAGCGGGGGGGCCGGGGAGCTGTTTTTT. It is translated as CASSLASGGAGELFF.

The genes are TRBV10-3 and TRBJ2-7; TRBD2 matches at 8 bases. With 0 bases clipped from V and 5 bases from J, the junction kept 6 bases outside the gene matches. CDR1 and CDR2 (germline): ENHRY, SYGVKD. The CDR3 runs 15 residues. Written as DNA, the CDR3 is TGTGCCATCAGTGAGTCCATAATAGCGGGGCACGAGCAGTACTTC. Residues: CAISESIIAGHEQYF.

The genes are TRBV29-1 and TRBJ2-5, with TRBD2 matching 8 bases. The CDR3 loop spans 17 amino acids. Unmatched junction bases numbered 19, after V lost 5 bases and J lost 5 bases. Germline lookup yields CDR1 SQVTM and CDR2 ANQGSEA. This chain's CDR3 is CSVTRMDPGPGGETQYF. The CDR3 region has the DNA TGCAGCGTTACCCGCATGGACCCGGGACCGGGGGGGGAGACCCAGTACTTC.

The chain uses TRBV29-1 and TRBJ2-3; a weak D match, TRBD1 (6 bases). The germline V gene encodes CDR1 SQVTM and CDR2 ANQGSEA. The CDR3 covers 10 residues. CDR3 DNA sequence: TGCAGTGTGTATACAGGGACGCAGTATTTT. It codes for CSVYTGTQYF.

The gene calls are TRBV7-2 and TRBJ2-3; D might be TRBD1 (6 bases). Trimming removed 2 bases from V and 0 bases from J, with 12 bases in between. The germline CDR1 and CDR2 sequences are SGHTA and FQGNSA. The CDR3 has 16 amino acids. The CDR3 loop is CASSLRGTSSTDTQYF. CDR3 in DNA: TGTGCCAGCAGCTTAAGGGGGACCTCTAGCACAGATACGCAGTATTTT.

CDR3 DNA: TGTGCCAGCAGCTCGGGAAGGGGGCTCCAAGAGACCCAGTACTTC. It translates to CASSSGRGLQETQYF. V and J are TRBV5-4 and TRBJ2-5; TRBD1 agrees at 7 bases. Germline V gene lookup returns CDR1 SGHNT and CDR2 YYREEE (reference sequence). V lost 3 bases, J lost 1 base, and 6 bases stayed unmatched. This CDR3 region has 15 residues. Based on the CDR3 plus reference TRBV5-4 and TRBJ2-5, the full variable domain is ETGVTQSPTHLIKTRGQQVTLRCSSQSGHNTVSWYQQALGQGPQFIFQYYREEENGRGNFPPRFSGLQFPNYSSELNVNALELDDSALYLCASSSGRGLQETQYFGPGTRLLVL.

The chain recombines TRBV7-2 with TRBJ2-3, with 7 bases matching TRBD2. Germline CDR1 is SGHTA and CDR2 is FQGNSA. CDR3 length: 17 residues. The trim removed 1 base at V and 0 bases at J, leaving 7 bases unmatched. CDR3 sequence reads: CASSLDWPGGSTDTQYF. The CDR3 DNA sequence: TGTGCCAGCAGCTTAGACTGGCCCGGGGGGAGCACAGATACGCAGTATTTT.

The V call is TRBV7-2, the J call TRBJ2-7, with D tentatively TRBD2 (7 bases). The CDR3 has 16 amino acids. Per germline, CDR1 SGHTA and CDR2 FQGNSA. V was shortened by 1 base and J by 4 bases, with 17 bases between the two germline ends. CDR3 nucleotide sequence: TGTGCCAGCAGCTTAGATCGTGGGGGGGCCGGGTACGAGCAGTACTTC. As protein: CASSLDRGGAGYEQYF.

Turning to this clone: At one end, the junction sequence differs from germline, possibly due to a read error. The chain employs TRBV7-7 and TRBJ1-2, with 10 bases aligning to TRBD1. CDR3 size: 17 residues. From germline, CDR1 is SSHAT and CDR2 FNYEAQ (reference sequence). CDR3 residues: CASSFDRGPISNYGYTF. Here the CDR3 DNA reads TGTGCTAGCAGCTTTGACAGGGGGCCCATCTCTAACTATGGCTACACCTTC.

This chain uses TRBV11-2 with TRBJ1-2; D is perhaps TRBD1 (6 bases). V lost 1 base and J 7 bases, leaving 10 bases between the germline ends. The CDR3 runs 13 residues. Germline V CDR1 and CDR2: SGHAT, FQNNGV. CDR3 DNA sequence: TGTGCCAGCAGCTTAGCGGGGGGGCCTGGCTACACCTTC. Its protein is CASSLAGGPGYTF. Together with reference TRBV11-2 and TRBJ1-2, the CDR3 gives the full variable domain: EAGVAQSPRYKIIEKRQSVAFWCNPISGHATLYWYQQILGQGPKLLIQFQNNGVVDDSQLPKDRFSAERLKGVDSTLKIQPAKLEDSAVYLCASSLAGGPGYTFGSGTRLTVV.